This T cell receptor beta chain emerged from a study of cytomegalovirus exposure and HLA in healthy donors. Findings and limits, study-wide: Serostatus for CMV was the only available immune exposure information. Among donors in an Asian-associated ancestry cluster, a later analysis reportedly found fewer N-insertions than the roughly 730-donor mean. The investigators catalogued some 150 TCR beta chains as cytomegalovirus-associated. An analysis done earlier found most TCR beta V segments productive about 87% or about 30% of the time.

The CDR3 has 17 residues. V shed 8 bases and J shed 0 bases, with 20 bases lying between them. The V gene's germline CDR1 is LNHDA and CDR2 SQIVND (reference sequence). Points on this clone: Its target is unknown.

The PCR had 60 Vbeta and 13 Jbeta primers. Clones were read by immunoSEQ multiplex PCR, and TCRdb kept only the in-frame ones, dropping some. Of around 280,000 clones in the sample, approximately 90% were seen once. Sample: PBMCs. The TCR comes from a woman aged 18-29 years in good health and CMV-seronegative. The chain combines TRBV19 with TRBJ1-5; no firm D call. The CDR3 DNA reads TGTGCCAGTTCCCAGGCGGGTCCCCAGGATAGCAATCAGCCCCAGCATTTT. Its translation: CASSQAGPQDSNQPQHF.